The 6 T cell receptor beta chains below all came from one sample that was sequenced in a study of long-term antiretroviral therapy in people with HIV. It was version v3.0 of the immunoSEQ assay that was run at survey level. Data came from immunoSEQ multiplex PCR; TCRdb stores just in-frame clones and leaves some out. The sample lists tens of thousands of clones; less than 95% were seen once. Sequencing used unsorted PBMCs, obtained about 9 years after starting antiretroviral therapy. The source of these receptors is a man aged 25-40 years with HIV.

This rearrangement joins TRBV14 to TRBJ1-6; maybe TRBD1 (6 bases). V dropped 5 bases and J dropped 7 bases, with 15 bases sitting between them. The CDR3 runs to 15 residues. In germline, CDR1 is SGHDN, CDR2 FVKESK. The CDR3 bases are TGTGCCAGCAGCTCTTTTCCGGGGGCGAATTCACCCCTCCACTTT. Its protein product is CASSSFPGANSPLHF.

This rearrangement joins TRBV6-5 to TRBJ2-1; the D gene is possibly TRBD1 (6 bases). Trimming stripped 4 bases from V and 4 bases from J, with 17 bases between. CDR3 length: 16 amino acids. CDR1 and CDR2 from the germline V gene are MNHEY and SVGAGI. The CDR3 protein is CASSSLSGQRYNEQFF. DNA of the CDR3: TGTGCCAGCAGTTCGCTCAGCGGACAGAGATACAATGAGCAGTTCTTC.

CDR3 residues: CASKSLAGANVLTF. The DNA for the CDR3 is TGCGCCAGCAAAAGTCTAGCCGGGGCCAACGTCCTGACTTTC. The chain uses TRBV5-1 and TRBJ2-6; maybe TRBD2 (5 bases). Deletions cut 6 bases from V and 4 bases from J, with 11 bases between. The CDR3 contains 14 residues. Germline CDR1 is SGHRS and CDR2 is YFSETQ.

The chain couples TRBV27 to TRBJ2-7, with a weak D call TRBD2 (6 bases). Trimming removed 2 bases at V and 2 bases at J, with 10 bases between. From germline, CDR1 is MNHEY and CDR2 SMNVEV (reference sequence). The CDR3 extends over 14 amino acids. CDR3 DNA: TGTGCCAGCAGTTTAAACGGGAGAGCCTACGAGCAGTACTTC. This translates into CASSLNGRAYEQYF.

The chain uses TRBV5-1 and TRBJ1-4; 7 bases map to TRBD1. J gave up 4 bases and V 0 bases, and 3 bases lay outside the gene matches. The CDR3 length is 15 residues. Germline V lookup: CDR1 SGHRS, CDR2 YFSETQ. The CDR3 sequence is CASSLEGQFNEKLFF. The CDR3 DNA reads TGCGCCAGCAGCTTGGAGGGACAGTTTAATGAAAAACTGTTTTTT.

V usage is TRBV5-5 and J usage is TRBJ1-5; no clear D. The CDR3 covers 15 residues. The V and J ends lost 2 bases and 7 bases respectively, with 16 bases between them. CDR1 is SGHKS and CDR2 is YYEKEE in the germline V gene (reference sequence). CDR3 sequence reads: CASSLSHGREQPQHF. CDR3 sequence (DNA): TGTGCCAGCAGCTTATCGCATGGGAGGGAACAGCCCCAGCATTTT.